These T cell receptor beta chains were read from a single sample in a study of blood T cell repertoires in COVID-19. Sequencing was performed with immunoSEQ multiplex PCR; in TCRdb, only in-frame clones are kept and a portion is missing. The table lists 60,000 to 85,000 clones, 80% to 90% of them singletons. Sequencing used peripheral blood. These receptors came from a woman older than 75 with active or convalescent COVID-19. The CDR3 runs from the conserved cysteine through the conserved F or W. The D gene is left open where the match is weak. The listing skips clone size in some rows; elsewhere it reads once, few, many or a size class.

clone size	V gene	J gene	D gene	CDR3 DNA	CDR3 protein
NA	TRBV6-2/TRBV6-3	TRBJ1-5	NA	TGTGCCAGCAGTAAAACCGGGGGGCCCCAGCATTTT	CASSKTGGPQHF
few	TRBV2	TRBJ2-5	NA	TGTGCCAGCAGTTGGAAAAGGGGAGGGGGAGAGACCCAGTACTTC	CASSWKRGGGETQYF
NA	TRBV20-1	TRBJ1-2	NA	TGCAGTGCTAGTAACAGGGCCGATGGCTACACCTTC	CSASNRADGYTF
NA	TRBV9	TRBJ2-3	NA	TGTGCCAGCAGCGTAGTGACAACCTCTAGCACAGATACGCAGTATTTT	CASSVVTTSSTDTQYF
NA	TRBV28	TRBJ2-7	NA	TGTGCCAGCTCGGACGGGGATGACGACGAGCAGTACTTC	CASSDGDDDEQYF
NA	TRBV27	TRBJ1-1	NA	TGTGCCAGCAGTCCAGGCGGGGTGAACACTGAAGCTTTCTTT	CASSPGGVNTEAFF
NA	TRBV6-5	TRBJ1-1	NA	TGTGCCAGCACCCTCGTAGGGGGCACTGAAGCTTTCTTT	CASTLVGGTEAFF
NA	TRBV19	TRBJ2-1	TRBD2	TGTGCCAGTAGTATATCGCGGGGGTTCCATGAGCAGTTCTTC	CASSISRGFHEQFF
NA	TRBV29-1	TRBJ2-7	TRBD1	TGCAGCGCCCGACAGGGGTACGACGAGCAGTACTTC	CSARQGYDEQYF
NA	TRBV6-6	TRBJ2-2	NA	TGTGCCAGCACCCAGGGGCAGGCCTACCCGGCCGGGGAGCTGTTTTTT	CASTQGQAYPAGELFF
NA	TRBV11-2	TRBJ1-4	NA	TGTGCCAGCAGCCCTTTATTCGACGGGGGGAGTGAAAAACTGTTTTTT	CASSPLFDGGSEKLFF
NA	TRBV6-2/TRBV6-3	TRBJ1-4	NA	TGTGCCAGCAGTTACTCGATAGGAGAACTCGCAAAACTGTTTTTT	CASSYSIGELAKLFF
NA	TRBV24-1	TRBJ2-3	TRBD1	TGTGCCACCAGTGACCAGGGACAGGGCACAAATACGCAGTATTTT	CATSDQGQGTNTQYF
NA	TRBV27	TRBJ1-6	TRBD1	TGTGCCAGCAGTTTTGACAGGGGAAATTCACCCCTCCACTTT	CASSFDRGNSPLHF
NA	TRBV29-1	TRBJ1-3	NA	TGCAGCGTTAGCGGCGGAAACACCATATATTTT	CSVSGGNTIYF
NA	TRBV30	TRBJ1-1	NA	TGTGCCTGGAGTGTATTAGGGGCTGAAGCTTTCTTT	CAWSVLGAEAFF
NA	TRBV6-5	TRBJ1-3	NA	TGTGCCAGCAGTTATATCGACGGCCTAGCGAACACCATATATTTT	CASSYIDGLANTIYF
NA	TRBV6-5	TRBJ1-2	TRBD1	TGTGCCAGCAGCCGGACAGGGGAGGGCTATGGCTACACCTTC	CASSRTGEGYGYTF
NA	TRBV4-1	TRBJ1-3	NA	TGCGCCAGCAGCCAAGAGCGGACTCCTGGGAGGAACACCATATATTTT	CASSQERTPGRNTIYF
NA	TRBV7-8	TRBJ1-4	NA	TGTGCCAGCAGGCTACTATCAGGGGAAGAAAGGGCTAATGAAAAACTGTTTTTT	CASRLLSGEERANEKLFF
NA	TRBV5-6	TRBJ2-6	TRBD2	TGCGCCAGCAGCTTGGCAGCAGCGGGGGTCGTCTCTGGGGCCAACGTCCTGACTTTC	CASSLAAAGVVSGANVLTF
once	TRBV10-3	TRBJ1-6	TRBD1	TGTGCCATCAGTGAGTTGGGACAGGGCAATTCACCCCTCCACTTT	CAISELGQGNSPLHF
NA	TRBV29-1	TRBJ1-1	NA	TGCAGCGTTGTGGGGCACAGGAACACTGAAGCTTTCTTT	CSVVGHRNTEAFF
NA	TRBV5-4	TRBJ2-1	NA	TGTGCCAGCAGCTTGCTAGAGCTCAATCTCGAGGATGAGCAGTTCTTC	CASSLLELNLEDEQFF
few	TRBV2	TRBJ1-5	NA	TGTGCCAGCACCCGGACAGTCAATCAGCCCCAGCATTTT	CASTRTVNQPQHF
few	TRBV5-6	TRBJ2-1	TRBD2	TGTGCCAGCAGCATCTATAGCGGGGGGACCTCCTACAATGAGCAGTTCTTC	CASSIYSGGTSYNEQFF
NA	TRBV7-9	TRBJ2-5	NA	TGTGCCAGCAGCTTTCCGCAGGGGAGGGTCCAGGGGGAGACCCAGTACTTC	CASSFPQGRVQGETQYF
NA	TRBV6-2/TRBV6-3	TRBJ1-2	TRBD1	TGTGCCAGCAGTCCCATTCCGGGACAGGGGGTTTACTATGGCTACACCTTC	CASSPIPGQGVYYGYTF
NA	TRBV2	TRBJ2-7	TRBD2	TGTGCCAGCAGTGATCTACGGGGGGTGAACTCCTACGAGCAGTACTTC	CASSDLRGVNSYEQYF
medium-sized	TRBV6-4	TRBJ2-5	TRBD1	TGTGCCAGCAGCCCCGGACAGGGTTCCGAGACCCAGTACTTC	CASSPGQGSETQYF
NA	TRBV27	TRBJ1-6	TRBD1	TGTGCCAGCAGTTTATATTTATCGACCACAGGGGGTAATTCACCCCTCCACTTT	CASSLYLSTTGGNSPLHF
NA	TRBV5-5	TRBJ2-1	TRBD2	TGTGCCAGCAGCTTGGAGAGCGGGGTATACAATGAGCAGTTCTTC	CASSLESGVYNEQFF
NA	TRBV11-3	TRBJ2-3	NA	TGTGCCAGCAGCTTAGGAGTAGAGGTGGCAGATACGCAGTATTTT	CASSLGVEVADTQYF
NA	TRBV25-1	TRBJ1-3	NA	TGTGCCAGCAGTGAATGGCCTTCAGGGACTACCTCCGGAAACACCATATATTTT	CASSEWPSGTTSGNTIYF
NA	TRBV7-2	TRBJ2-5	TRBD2	TGTGCCAGCAGCTTAGATGGGGGGAGGGGAGAGACCCAGTACTTC	CASSLDGGRGETQYF
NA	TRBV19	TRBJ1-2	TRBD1	TGTGCCAGTAGTTCCACAGGGGTTGTTGGCTACACCTTC	CASSSTGVVGYTF
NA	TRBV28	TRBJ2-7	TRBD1	TGTGCCAGCAGGTCCGGGACAGGGGCTAACGAGCAGTACTTC	CASRSGTGANEQYF
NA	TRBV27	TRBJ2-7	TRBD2	TGTGCCAGCAGCTTAGCGGGGAATACCTACGAGCAGTACTTC	CASSLAGNTYEQYF
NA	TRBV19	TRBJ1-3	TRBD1	TGTGCCAGTAGTGCGACAGGGGGCTATGGAAACACCATATATTTT	CASSATGGYGNTIYF
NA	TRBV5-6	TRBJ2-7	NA	TGTGCCAGCAGCCAAACTGACTACGAGCAGTGCTTC	CASSQTDYEQCF
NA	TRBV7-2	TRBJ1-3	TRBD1	TGTGCCAGCAGCTTAGGGGACAGAGGAAACACCATATATTTT	CASSLGDRGNTIYF
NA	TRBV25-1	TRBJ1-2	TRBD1	TGTGCCAGCAGTGCTATCACAGGGGCCCGAGGCTACACCTTC	CASSAITGARGYTF
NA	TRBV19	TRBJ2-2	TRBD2	TGTGCCAGTAGTATAGAGGGCCTAGCGGGTGTTACCGGGGAGCTGTTTTTT	CASSIEGLAGVTGELFF
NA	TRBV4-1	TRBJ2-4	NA	TGCGCCAGCAGCCAAGTTTCGGGGAACATTCAGTACTTC	CASSQVSGNIQYF
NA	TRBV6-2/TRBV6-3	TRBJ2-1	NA	TGTGCCAGCAGTTACGAGGGACTCCTCTCCTACAATGAGCAGTTCTTC	CASSYEGLLSYNEQFF
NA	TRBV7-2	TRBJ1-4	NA	TGTGCCAGCAGCTTAGCCTTTCCGACAGGCCAAGGGGAGTATGAAAAACTGTTTTTT	CASSLAFPTGQGEYEKLFF
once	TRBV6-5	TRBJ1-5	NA	TGTGCCAGCAGTTACTCGACAGGTTATAGCAATCAGCCCCAGCATTTT	CASSYSTGYSNQPQHF
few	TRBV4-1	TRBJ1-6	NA	TGCGCCAGCAGCCAAAGAGGGCCAAATTCCCCCCTCCACTTT	CASSQRGPNSPLHF
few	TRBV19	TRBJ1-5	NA	TGTGCCAGTAGTGGAGCCTCAATCGGTCCCCAGCATTTT	CASSGASIGPQHF
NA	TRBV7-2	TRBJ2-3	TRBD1	TGTGCCAGCAGCTGGGACAGGGGAGCAAATACGCAGTATTTT	CASSWDRGANTQYF
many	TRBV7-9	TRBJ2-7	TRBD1	TGTGCCAGCAGCTCGGGGACCGGGACAGGGTGGTTCGAGCAGTACTTC	CASSSGTGTGWFEQYF
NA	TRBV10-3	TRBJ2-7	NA	TGTGCCATCACGGACAGAATGGAATCCTACGAGCAGTACTTC	CAITDRMESYEQYF
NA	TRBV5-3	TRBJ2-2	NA	TGTGCCCGACGTTGGGATCGACTAGAACTGATCGGGGAGCTGTTTTTT	CARRWDRLELIGELFF
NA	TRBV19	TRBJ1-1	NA	TGTGCCAGTAGTATGTACAGGCTTAACACTGAAGCTTTCTTT	CASSMYRLNTEAFF